These 26 T cell receptor beta chains came from one sample sequenced in a study of blood T cell repertoires in COVID-19. The assay was immunoSEQ multiplex PCR, and TCRdb's table has in-frame clones only and misses some. The table includes 95,000 to 120,000 clones, 70% to 85% detected once. Sequenced material: peripheral blood. The source is a woman between 40 and 50 years old with acute or convalescent COVID-19.

This clone was seen more than once but under ten times. The rearrangement uses TRBV7-8 and TRBJ2-7; 7 bases are a match to TRBD1. V lost 5 bases, J lost 9 bases, and 7 bases stayed unmatched. The CDR3 is 12 amino acids. Germline assignment: CDR1 SGHVS and CDR2 FQNEAQ. CDR3 DNA: TGTGCCAGCAGCCCCGGACAGGTCGGGCAGTACTTC. It translates to CASSPGQVGQYF.

This chain connects TRBV6-4 to TRBJ1-5, with 10 bases lining up with TRBD1. The V gene's germline CDR1 is MRHNA and CDR2 SNTAGT. V lost 2 bases to trimming and J lost 2 bases; unmatched junction nucleotides: 0. The CDR3 totals 15 residues. CDR3 in DNA: TGTGCCAGCAGTGACGGGACAGGGGGCAATCAGCCCCAGCATTTT. It encodes CASSDGTGGNQPQHF.

This clone was detected a few times. The chain recombines TRBV30 with TRBJ1-6; unclear D gene. Trimming pared 4 bases from V and 6 bases from J, leaving 10 bases between. Looked up from germline, CDR1 is GTSNPN and CDR2 is SVGIG (reference sequence). The length of the CDR3 is 13 residues. As DNA, the CDR3 is TGTGCCTGGACCCTGGAGGGTAATTCACCCCTCCACTTT. Translated: CAWTLEGNSPLHF. Drawing the rest from reference TRBV30 and TRBJ1-6, the complete variable domain is SQTIHQWPATLVQPVGSPLSLECTVEGTSNPNLYWYRQAAGRGLQLLFYSVGIGQISSEVPQNLSASRPQDRQFILSSKKLLLSDSGFYLCAWTLEGNSPLHFGNGTRLTVT.

The chain links TRBV3-1 (or the pseudogene TRBV3-2) to TRBJ2-3; possibly TRBD2 for D (6 bases). Germline V gene data show CDR1 as LGHDT and CDR2 as YNNKEL (reference sequence). V was clipped by 2 bases and J by 2 bases, with 11 bases between them. This CDR3 spans 15 amino acids. The DNA for the CDR3 is TGTGCCAGCAGCCAAAGTGCGGGGTCCACAGATACGCAGTATTTT. Protein product: CASSQSAGSTDTQYF.

The V call is TRBV30, the J call TRBJ2-7, with TRBD1 as a possible D gene (6 bases). The CDR3 is 13 amino acids. Trimming took off 4 bases at V and 6 bases at J, with 16 bases between the two ends. The V gene's germline CDR1 is GTSNPN and CDR2 SVGIG (reference sequence). The CDR3 sequence is CAWNGQGLGEQYF. The CDR3 DNA reads as TGTGCCTGGAACGGGCAGGGGCTTGGCGAGCAGTACTTC.

This chain uses TRBV19 with TRBJ2-2; D is unclear. Trimming took 4 bases from V and 5 from J, leaving 8 bases between them. The CDR3 covers 13 residues. The V gene's germline CDR1 is LNHDA and CDR2 SQIVND (reference sequence). This CDR3 reads CASSRDPTGELFF. The CDR3 nucleotides read TGTGCCAGTAGTAGAGACCCAACCGGGGAGCTGTTTTTT.

The chain links TRBV6-2 or TRBV6-3 to TRBJ2-7; D might be TRBD1 (7 bases). Trimming removed 5 bases at V and 2 bases at J, with 13 bases between. The CDR3 length is 14 residues. CDR1 and CDR2 from the germline V gene are MNHEY and SVGEGT. This CDR3 reads CASSISGGTYEQYF. CDR3 sequence (DNA): TGTGCCAGCAGTATTTCAGGGGGGACCTACGAGCAGTACTTC.

The rearrangement links TRBV2 to TRBJ2-3, with TRBD1 matching over 8 bases. The CDR3 extends over 16 amino acids. Germline values: CDR1 SNHLY, CDR2 FYNNEI. After removal of 1 base from V and 7 bases from J, the junction contained 10 bases not matched to a gene. The CDR3 bases are TGTGCCAGCAGTGAAGGACAGGGGCCCGTCGGGAATACGCAGTATTTT. This codes for CASSEGQGPVGNTQYF. Complete variable domain (other parts from reference TRBV2 and TRBJ2-3): EPEVTQTPSHQVTQMGQEVILRCVPISNHLYFYWYRQILGQKVEFLVSFYNNEISEKSEIFDDQFSVERPDGSNFTLKIRSTKLEDSAMYFCASSEGQGPVGNTQYFGPGTRLTVL.

J is TRBJ2-1 and V is TRBV16, with 7 bases aligning to TRBD2. Germline V CDR1 and CDR2: KGHSY, FQNENV. Trimming cost V 0 bases and J 13 bases; bases outside gene matches: 6. This CDR3 has 13 residues. CDR3 loop: CASSQSRTSEQFF. The CDR3 nucleotides read TGTGCCAGCAGCCAATCGCGTACTAGCGAACAGTTCTTC.

The CDR3: CASSFRAGGGTEAFF. The CDR3 nucleotides read TGTGCCAGCAGCTTTAGGGCAGGGGGCGGGACTGAAGCTTTCTTT. The chain couples TRBV11-2 to TRBJ1-1; 8 bases align to TRBD1. Germline CDR1 reads SGHAT; CDR2 reads FQNNGV. The V gene end was trimmed by 3 bases and the J gene end by 5 bases; junction bases not matched to a gene: 8. The CDR3 extends over 15 amino acids.

This clone showed up just a few times. This same CDR3 is encoded by further DNA sequences in the sample. CDR3 region: CASERSSGANVLTF. As DNA, the CDR3 is TGTGCCAGCGAAAGGAGCTCTGGGGCCAACGTCCTGACTTTC. The chain couples TRBV6-5 to TRBJ2-6; no clear D gene. CDR3 length: 14 amino acids. V lost 8 bases and J lost 0, with 8 bases in between. From germline, CDR1 is MNHEY and CDR2 SVGAGI.

V gene TRBV4-3 combines with J gene TRBJ1-2; the D is unclear. Between the trimmed V and J ends, which lost 0 bases and 3 bases, there was a span of 8 bases. CDR3 length equals 14 residues. The V gene's germline CDR1 is LGHNA and CDR2 YSLEER. Here the CDR3 reads CASSQDLQYYGYTF. The DNA of the CDR3 is TGCGCCAGCAGCCAAGATTTACAGTACTATGGCTACACCTTC.

CDR3 DNA sequence: TGTGCCAGCTCACCCAGGGGGTACGAGCAGTACTTC. It codes for CASSPRGYEQYF. The V call is TRBV18, the J call TRBJ2-7; 7 bases align to TRBD1. Germline values: CDR1 KGHSH, CDR2 LQKENI. Unmatched junction bases numbered 0, after V lost 3 bases and J lost 4 bases. This CDR3 is built from 12 residues.

This clone has just a few counts. The J gene is TRBJ2-3, the V gene TRBV5-5; the D gene is possibly TRBD2 (5 bases). V gave up 0 bases and J gave up 2 bases, with 7 bases separating them. Germline-derived CDR1 and CDR2 are SGHKS and YYEKEE (reference sequence). This CDR3 contains 14 residues. The CDR3 sequence: CASSLVDSTDTQYF. The CDR3 nucleotides are TGTGCCAGCAGCTTGGTGGACTCCACAGATACGCAGTATTTT.

The J gene is TRBJ2-2, the V gene TRBV5-1, with D possibly TRBD1 on 6 matching bases. Trimming took 2 bases from V and 1 from J, leaving 15 bases between them. Germline assignment: CDR1 SGHRS and CDR2 YFSETQ. The CDR3 has 17 amino acids. CDR3: CASSLLSQGLNTGELFF. The CDR3 region has the DNA TGCGCCAGCAGCTTACTCTCCCAGGGGCTGAACACCGGGGAGCTGTTTTTT.

The V and J genes are TRBV14 and TRBJ2-1; D gene unclear. Per the germline V gene, CDR1 is SGHDN and CDR2 is FVKESK. V shed 3 bases and J shed 0 bases, with 9 bases lying between them. The CDR3 is 15 residues long. CDR3 sequence (DNA): TGTGCCAGCAGCCACCGTCTGAGCTCCTACAATGAGCAGTTCTTC. The encoded protein is CASSHRLSSYNEQFF.

This rearrangement joins TRBV7-2 to TRBJ1-5; no clear D. Deletions cut 2 bases from V and 1 base from J, with 12 bases between. Germline CDR1 is SGHTA and CDR2 is FQGNSA. The CDR3 is made up of 16 amino acids. The CDR3 region has the DNA TGTGCCAGCAGCTTAAATCGGGGTGGAAGCAATCAGCCCCAGCATTTT. Translation gives CASSLNRGGSNQPQHF.

In its sample, this clone was seen a few times. The chain has TRBV6-1 and TRBJ1-3; 7 nucleotides match TRBD1. The CDR3 is made up of 21 amino acids. Germline V gene lookup returns CDR1 MNHNS and CDR2 SASEGT. With V trimmed by 1 base and J by 3 bases, 21 bases remained unmatched. The CDR3 sequence is CASSEVGLTVGTARFGNTIYF. CDR3 nucleotides: TGTGCCAGCAGTGAAGTGGGGTTGACGGTAGGGACAGCTAGATTTGGAAACACCATATATTTT.

This clone was found a few times. This chain links TRBV7-2 with TRBJ1-6; 7 bases fit TRBD1. This CDR3 has 15 residues. With 5 bases clipped from V and 9 bases from J, the junction kept 10 bases outside the gene matches. Germline V lookup: CDR1 SGHTA, CDR2 FQGNSA. CDR3: CASSTGTARSSPLHF. The CDR3 nucleotides are TGTGCCAGCAGCACAGGGACAGCCCGGAGTTCACCCCTCCACTTT.

The chain links TRBV28 to TRBJ2-1; 9 positions match TRBD2. Trimming took 2 bases from V and 7 from J; bases not matched to a gene: 6. There are 15 residues in the CDR3. Germline CDR1 MDHEN, CDR2 SYDVKM. CDR3 sequence: CASSLEAGGHNEQFF. In DNA, the CDR3 is TGTGCCAGCAGTTTAGAAGCGGGGGGACATAATGAGCAGTTCTTC.

V and J are TRBV19 and TRBJ1-1, with a possible D match to TRBD1 (5 bases). The length of the CDR3 is 14 residues. V was clipped by 9 bases and J by 5 bases, with 19 bases between them. Germline V gene sequence: CDR1 LNHDA, CDR2 SQIVND (reference sequence). In DNA form, the CDR3 reads TGTGCCAGCCATCCTCGGACTAGGGGAACTGAAGCTTTCTTT. Translating gives CASHPRTRGTEAFF.

This clone was seen only once. The chain joins TRBV27 to TRBJ2-5; 7 bases are shared with TRBD1. The V and J ends lost 2 bases and 6 bases, in that order; junction bases with no gene match: 6. This CDR3 is 14 amino acids long. CDR1 is MNHEY, CDR2 SMNVEV, per germline (reference sequence). CDR3 sequence (DNA): TGTGCCAGCAGTTTAGGAGACAGGGCAAAGACCCAGTACTTC. It specifies CASSLGDRAKTQYF.

CDR3 coding DNA: TGCAGCGTAACAACATACCCCGGGACAGAAGCTTTCTTT. It encodes CSVTTYPGTEAFF. The chain has TRBV29-1 and TRBJ1-1, with a tentative D call TRBD1 (6 bases). Trimming cost V 6 bases and J 8 bases, with 19 bases left between them. The CDR3 has 13 residues. Germline values: CDR1 SQVTM, CDR2 ANQGSEA.

The genes are TRBV29-1 and TRBJ2-2; TRBD1 matches 8 bases. This CDR3 is built from 14 residues. The V and J ends lost 7 bases and 4 bases, in that order; junction bases with no gene match: 8. In germline, CDR1 is SQVTM, CDR2 ANQGSEA. CDR3 sequence: CSGGGTGGTGELFF. DNA of the CDR3: TGCAGCGGGGGTGGGACAGGAGGCACCGGGGAGCTGTTTTTT.

The chain recombines TRBV24-1 with TRBJ2-7; 7 nucleotides match TRBD1. Germline loops: CDR1 KGHDR, CDR2 SFDVKD. The V gene end was trimmed by 4 bases and the J gene end by 7 bases; junction bases not matched to a gene: 15. This CDR3 is 16 amino acids long. This chain's CDR3 is CATSDLGQALPREQYF. The CDR3 DNA is TGTGCCACCAGTGACCTAGGACAGGCCCTACCTAGGGAGCAGTACTTC.

The V and J genes are TRBV19 and TRBJ2-3; TRBD2 agrees at 7 bases. The germline V gene has CDR1 LNHDA and CDR2 SQIVND (reference sequence). Trimming at V came to 2 bases and at J to 2 bases, leaving 7 bases not matched to a gene. The CDR3 sequence is 16 residues long. Here the CDR3 reads CASSIQGAGFTDTQYF. In DNA, the CDR3 is TGTGCCAGTAGTATACAAGGAGCGGGGTTCACAGATACGCAGTATTTT.